This T cell receptor beta chain emerged from a study of cytomegalovirus exposure and HLA in healthy donors. The study's findings and limits: There were reportedly fewer N-insertions in an Asian-associated ancestry cluster than the approximately 700-donor mean, in a later analysis.

In germline, CDR1 is ENHRY, CDR2 SYGVKD. This CDR3 is 11 amino acids long. Primers included in the PCR were 60 Vbeta and 13 Jbeta primers. Clones were read by immunoSEQ multiplex PCR, and TCRdb kept only the in-frame ones, dropping some. The sample shows roughly 130,000 clones, almost 85% of them seen only once. In the case of this clone: Its matching antigen is unknown. One end of the junction fails to match germline, which may point to a read error.

The V gene is TRBV10-3, the J gene TRBJ1-1, with D unclear. This sequence originates from a boy aged 2-9 years in good health and CMV-seronegative. Specimen: PBMCs. CDR3 sequence reads: CAIRESYYAFF. CDR3 bases: TGTGCCATCAGGGAGTCATACTATGCTTTCTTT.